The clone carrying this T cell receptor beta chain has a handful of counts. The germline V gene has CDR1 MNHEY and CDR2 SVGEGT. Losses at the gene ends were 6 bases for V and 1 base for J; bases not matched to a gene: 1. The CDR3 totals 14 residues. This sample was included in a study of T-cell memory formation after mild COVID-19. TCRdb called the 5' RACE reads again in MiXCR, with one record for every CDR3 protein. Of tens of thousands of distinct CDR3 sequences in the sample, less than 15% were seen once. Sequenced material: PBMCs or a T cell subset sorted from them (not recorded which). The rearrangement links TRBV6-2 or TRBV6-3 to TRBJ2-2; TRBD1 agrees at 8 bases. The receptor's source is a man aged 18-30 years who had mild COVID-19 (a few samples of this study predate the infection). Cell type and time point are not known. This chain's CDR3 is CASRTGVNTGELFF. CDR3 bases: TGTGCCAGCAGGACAGGGGTGAACACCGGGGAGCTGTTTTTT.